The sequence of this T cell receptor beta chain was determined in a study of tumor T cells in aggressive B-cell lymphoma. The data were produced by immunoSEQ multiplex PCR, yet TCRdb's version contains in-frame clones alone and is incomplete. The repertoire holds 1,600 or so clones, with 91% as singletons. The sequencing input was tumor tissue. The receptor was derived from an adult with diffuse large B cell lymphoma.

The CDR3 nucleotides are TGTGCCAGTAGTCCCCAAACTAGCTCGGGAGGGCAGTTCTTC. This sequence encodes CASSPQTSSGGQFF. V is TRBV19 and J is TRBJ2-1, with 7 bases matching TRBD2. CDR1 is LNHDA, CDR2 SQIVND, per germline (reference sequence). V gave up 5 bases and J gave up 12 bases; unmatched junction bases: 13. The CDR3 runs 14 residues.